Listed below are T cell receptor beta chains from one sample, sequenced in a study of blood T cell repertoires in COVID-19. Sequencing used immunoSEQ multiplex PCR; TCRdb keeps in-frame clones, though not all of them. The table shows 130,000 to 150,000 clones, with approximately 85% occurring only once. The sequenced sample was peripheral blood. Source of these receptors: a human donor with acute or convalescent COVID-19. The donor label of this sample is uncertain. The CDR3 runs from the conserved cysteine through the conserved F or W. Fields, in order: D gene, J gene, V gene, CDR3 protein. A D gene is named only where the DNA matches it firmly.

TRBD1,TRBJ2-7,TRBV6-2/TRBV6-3,CASSLRQGPYEQYF
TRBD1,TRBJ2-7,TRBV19,CASKYNRGAYEQYF
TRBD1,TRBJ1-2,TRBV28,CASSLQGAFYGYTF
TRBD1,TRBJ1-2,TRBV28,CASSSGQANYGYTF
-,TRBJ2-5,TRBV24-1,CATSDWGTSSQETQYF
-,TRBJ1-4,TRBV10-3,CAISESEQLSDGKLFF
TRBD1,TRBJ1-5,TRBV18,CASSPGEGGERNQPQHF
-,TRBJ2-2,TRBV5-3,CARSLGLAQAELFF
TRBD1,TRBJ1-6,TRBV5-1,CASSPGPDRGLSSYNSPLHF
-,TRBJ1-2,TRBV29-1,CSVDATDTNYGYTF
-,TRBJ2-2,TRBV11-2,CASSSKPPGAANTGELFF
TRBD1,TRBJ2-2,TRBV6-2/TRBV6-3,CASSRGRNTGELFF
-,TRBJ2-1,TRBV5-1,CASRGLPEGNNEQFF
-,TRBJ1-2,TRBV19,CASTITGSHGYTF
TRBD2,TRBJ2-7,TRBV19,CASSPILAGMYEQYF
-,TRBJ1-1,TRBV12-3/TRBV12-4,CASSGTGGTEAFF
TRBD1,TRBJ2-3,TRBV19,CASRRNLGQGHTDTQYF
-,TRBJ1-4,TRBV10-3,CAVGQSTNEKLFF
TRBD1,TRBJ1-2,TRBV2,CASSVGQGASHGYTF
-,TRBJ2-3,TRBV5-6,CASSLDRGSTSVSTDTQYF
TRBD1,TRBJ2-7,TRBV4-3,CASSPTGREQYF
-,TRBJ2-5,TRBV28,CASSRATMYQETQYF
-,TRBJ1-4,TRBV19,CASRPGYGNEKLFF
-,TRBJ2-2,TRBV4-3,CASSQEASVIGELFF
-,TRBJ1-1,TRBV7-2,CASSYQDLNTEAFF
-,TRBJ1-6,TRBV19,CASSIGRVNSPLHF
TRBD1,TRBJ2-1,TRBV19,CASPSSRDRGGNVHSNEQFF
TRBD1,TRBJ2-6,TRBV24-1,CATSPSQGAGGANVLTF